This T cell receptor beta chain was recorded in a study of lymphopenia after photon versus proton radiotherapy. The method was immunoSEQ multiplex PCR; TCRdb's version includes in-frame clones alone and lacks a portion of them. The data contain approximately 70,000 clones, roughly 90% of them singletons. The CDR3 contains 14 residues. V was cut by 6 bases and J by 1 base, with 12 bases left in between. In germline, CDR1 is SNHLY, CDR2 FYNNEI. The receptor was isolated from a man at least 80 years old with esophageal cancer. The chain carries TRBV2 and TRBJ1-1, with D uncertain. Sequenced material: peripheral blood, taken from a patient treated with proton-based radiotherapy. The CDR3 protein is CASSFLGGNTEAFF. CDR3 coding DNA: TGTGCCAGCAGCTTTCTGGGAGGGAACACTGAAGCTTTCTTT.